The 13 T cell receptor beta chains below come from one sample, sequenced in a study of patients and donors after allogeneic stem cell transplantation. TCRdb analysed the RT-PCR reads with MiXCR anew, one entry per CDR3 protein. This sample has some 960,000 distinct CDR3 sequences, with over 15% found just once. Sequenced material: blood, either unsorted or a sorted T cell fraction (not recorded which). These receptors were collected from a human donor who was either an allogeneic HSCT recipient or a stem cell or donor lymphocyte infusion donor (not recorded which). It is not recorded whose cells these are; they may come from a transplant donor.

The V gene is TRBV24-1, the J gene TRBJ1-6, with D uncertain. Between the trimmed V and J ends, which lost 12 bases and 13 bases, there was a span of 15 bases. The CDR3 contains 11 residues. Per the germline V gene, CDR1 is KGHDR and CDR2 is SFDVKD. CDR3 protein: CASGPVVPLHF. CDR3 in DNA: TGTGCCTCCGGCCCGGTTGTGCCCCTCCACTTT.

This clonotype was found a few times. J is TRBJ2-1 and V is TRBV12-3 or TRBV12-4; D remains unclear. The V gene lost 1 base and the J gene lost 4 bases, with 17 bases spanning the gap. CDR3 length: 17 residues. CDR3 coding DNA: TGTGCCAGCAGTTTAGGAGGTGGACCACGAGATTACAATGAGCAGTTCTTC. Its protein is CASSLGGGPRDYNEQFF.

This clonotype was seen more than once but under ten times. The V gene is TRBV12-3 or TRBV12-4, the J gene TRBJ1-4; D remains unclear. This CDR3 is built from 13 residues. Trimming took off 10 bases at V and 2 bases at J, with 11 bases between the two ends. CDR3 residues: CATQGSTNEKLFF. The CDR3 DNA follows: TGTGCCACCCAAGGGTCCACTAATGAAAAACTGTTTTTT.

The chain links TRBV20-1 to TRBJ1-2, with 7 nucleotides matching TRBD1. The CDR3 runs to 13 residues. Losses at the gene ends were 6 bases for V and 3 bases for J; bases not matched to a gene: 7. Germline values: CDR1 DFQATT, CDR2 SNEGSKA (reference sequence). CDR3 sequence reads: CSARSGQDYGYTF. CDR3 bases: TGCAGTGCCAGAAGCGGACAGGACTATGGCTACACCTTC.

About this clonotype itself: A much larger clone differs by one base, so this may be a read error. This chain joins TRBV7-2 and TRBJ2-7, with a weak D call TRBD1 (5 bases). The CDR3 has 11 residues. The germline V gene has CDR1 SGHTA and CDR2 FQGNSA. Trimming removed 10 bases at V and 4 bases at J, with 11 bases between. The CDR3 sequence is CAITQGYEQYF. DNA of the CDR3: TGTGCCATCACCCAGGGTTACGAGCAGTACTTC.

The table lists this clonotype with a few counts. The CDR3 DNA sequence: TGTGCCAGCAGTTTAGGGATGGGGGCGGGGCAGTTCTTC. Its protein is CASSLGMGAGQFF. The V gene is TRBV12-3 or TRBV12-4, the J gene TRBJ2-1; weak D call: TRBD1 (6 bases). This CDR3 contains 13 residues. Trimming removed 1 base from V and 12 bases from J, with 13 bases in between.

DNA for the CDR3: TGCGCCAGCAGCTTGGAGGGTCTGGGGAACACTGAAGCTTTCTTT. This sequence encodes CASSLEGLGNTEAFF. The J gene is TRBJ1-1, the V gene TRBV5-1; the D is unclear. Deletions cut 0 bases from V and 1 base from J, with 10 bases between. Germline CDR1 is SGHRS and CDR2 is YFSETQ. The CDR3 has 15 residues. Full variable domain (outside the CDR3, taken from reference TRBV5-1 and TRBJ1-1): KAGVTQTPRYLIKTRGQQVTLSCSPISGHRSVSWYQQTPGQGLQFLFEYFSETQRNKGNFPGRFSGRQFSNSRSEMNVSTLELGDSALYLCASSLEGLGNTEAFFGQGTRLTVV.

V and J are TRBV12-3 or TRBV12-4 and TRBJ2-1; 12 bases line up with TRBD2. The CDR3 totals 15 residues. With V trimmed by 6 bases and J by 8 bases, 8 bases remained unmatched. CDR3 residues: CASRATSGSIDEQFF. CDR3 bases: TGTGCCAGCAGGGCGACTAGCGGGAGTATCGATGAGCAGTTCTTC.

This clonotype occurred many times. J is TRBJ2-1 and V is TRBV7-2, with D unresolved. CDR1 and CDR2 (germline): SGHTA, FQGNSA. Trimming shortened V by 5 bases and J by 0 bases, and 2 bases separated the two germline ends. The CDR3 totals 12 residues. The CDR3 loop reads CASSNSYNEQFF. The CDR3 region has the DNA TGTGCCAGCAGCAACTCCTACAATGAGCAGTTCTTC.

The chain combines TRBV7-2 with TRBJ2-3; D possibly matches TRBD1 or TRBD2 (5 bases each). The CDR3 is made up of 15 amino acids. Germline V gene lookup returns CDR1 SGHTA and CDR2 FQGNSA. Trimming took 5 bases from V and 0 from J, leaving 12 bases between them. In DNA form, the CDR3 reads TGTGCCAGCAGCCAGGGACGGCCTAGCACAGATACGCAGTATTTT. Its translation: CASSQGRPSTDTQYF.

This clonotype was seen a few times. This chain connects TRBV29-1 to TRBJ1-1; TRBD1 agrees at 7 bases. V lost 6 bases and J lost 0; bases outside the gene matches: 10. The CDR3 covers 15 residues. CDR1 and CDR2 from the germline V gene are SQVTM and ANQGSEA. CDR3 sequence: CSVRQGGDMNTEAFF. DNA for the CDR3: TGCAGCGTAAGGCAGGGGGGCGATATGAACACTGAAGCTTTCTTT.

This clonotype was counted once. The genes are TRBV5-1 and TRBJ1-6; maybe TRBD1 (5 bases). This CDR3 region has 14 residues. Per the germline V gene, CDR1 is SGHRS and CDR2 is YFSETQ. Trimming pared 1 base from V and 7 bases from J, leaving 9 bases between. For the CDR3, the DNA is TGCGCCAGCAGCTTGCCGGGACGAAATTCACCCCTCCACTTT. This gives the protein CASSLPGRNSPLHF.

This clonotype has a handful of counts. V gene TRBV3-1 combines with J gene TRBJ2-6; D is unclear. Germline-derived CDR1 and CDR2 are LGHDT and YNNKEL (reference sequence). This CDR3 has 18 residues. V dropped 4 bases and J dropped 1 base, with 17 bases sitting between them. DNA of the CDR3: TGTGCCAGCAGCCCTACGGATCCACTGGGGTCTGGGGCCAACGTCCTGACTTTC. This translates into CASSPTDPLGSGANVLTF.